This TCR beta chain was documented in a study of T-cell memory formation after mild COVID-19 (dated by TCRdb to the early 2020s). Regarding the study in general: Most TCR sequence clusters were specific to one of the two donors. In a couple of donors, T-cell clones that expanded and contracted after mild COVID-19 were followed by sequencing TCRalpha and TCRbeta repertoires longitudinally. Two young, previously healthy adult volunteers made up the cohort, one male and one female.

Sequencing was carried out with an Illumina NovaSeq 6000. TCRalpha and TCRbeta cDNA libraries were constructed by 5'RACE with constant-segment primers, with sample barcodes and unique molecular identifiers being introduced. Trizol reagent was used to extract RNA from every sample. Libraries were amplified in two PCR steps, with a second sample barcode and Illumina TruSeq adapters added in the second step. Sequencing of the libraries was done on an Illumina NovaSeq, producing 2 x 150 bp paired-end reads. Processing in the source paper ran as follows. The reads were demultiplexed and collapsed into UMI-guided consensus sequences using migec v1.2.7. Using mixcr v2.1.11, UMI consensuses were aligned to TRA and TRB V and J templates and then assembled into clonotypes. A clonotype was counted as expanded or contracted only if both edgeR and NoisET called the change significant, with noise models trained on biological replicates. edgeR calls used a false discovery rate-adjusted p below 0.01 and a log2 fold-change threshold of 1. As an exploratory analysis of dynamics, max-normalized trajectories of the 1000 most abundant clonotypes were examined with PCA combined with hierarchical clustering. The CD4 or CD8 phenotype of responding clones was assigned using the separately sequenced CD4+ and CD8+ repertoires. Through fastp at Q25 and MiXCR, TCRdb rebuilt clones from the public reads, retaining in-frame beta chains. Rows are unified per CDR3 protein, each entry keeping the most common DNA and genes. TCRdb, rather than the study authors, made the V and J calls. The sample data list about 400,000 distinct CDR3 sequences, and roughly 18% of these were observed just once. The top ten clonotypes cover 20% to 25% of the sample.

PBMCs were isolated by Ficoll-Paque density gradient centrifugation. Ends trimmed: V by 9 bases, J by 1 base; bases unmatched to a gene: 8. The cysteine opens and the phenylalanine closes a CDR3 of 15 amino acids. Left in the record is the CDR3 DNA by itself, 45 bases read in frame from the first base. Based on the germline V gene, the CDR1 and CDR2 sequences are SGHTA and FQGNSA. What the authors observed across the whole study: Only two mild cases were covered in the study, and larger cohorts including severe cases with pre-infection samples were considered necessary. Contracting CD4+ clones were located mainly in the CM and EM memory subsets, whereas CD8+ clones were found to be enriched in EMRA. Balanced CD4/CD8 phenotypes were observed for clones contracting from day 15 to 85, whereas a bias towards CD4+ was observed for a second wave of clones expanding from day 15 to 37. Some responding clones were found in pre-infection memory, which suggests that pre-existing cross-reactive memory T cells took part in the SARS-CoV-2 response. Whether the second-wave clones peaking on day 37 were SARS-CoV-2 specific was not confirmed.

On this clonotype: Its binding antigen is unknown. Base qualities are missing; no much larger clone stands one base away.

Rearrangement joined TRBV7-2 to TRBJ2-3, with 9 central nucleotides matching TRBD2. The TCR was taken from a man aged 18 to 35 who had mild COVID-19 (a few samples of this study predate the infection). The sample titles of this study are shuffled in the database, so cell type and time point are left out; the donor was told from shared clones. The sample was PBMCs or a T cell subset sorted from them (not recorded which). The DNA reads as follows: TGTGCCAGTTCGCGGGGGGGGGCTGGCACAGATACGCAGTATTTT. This translates into CASSRGGAGTDTQYF. Beyond the CDR3, the reference TRBV7-2 and TRBJ2-3 genes provide the residues; the full variable domain reads: GAGVSQSPSNKVTEKGKDVELRCDPISGHTALYWYRQSLGQGLEFLIYFQGNSAPDKSGLPSDRFSAERTGGSVSTLTIQRTQQEDSAVYLCASSRGGAGTDTQYFGPGTRLTVL.